This T cell receptor (beta chain) was sequenced in a study of CD8 T cells in ankylosing spondylitis. General study results and limits: A motif of eight or nine highly homologous TCR beta variants was seen as apparently characteristic of ankylosing spondylitis blood.

TCRdb passed the 5' RACE reads through MiXCR, listing each CDR3 protein once. The repertoire holds 470,000 or so distinct CDR3 sequences, with roughly 25% as singletons. This CDR3 contains 12 residues. Germline CDR1 is DFQATT and CDR2 is SNEGSKA (reference sequence). V was pared by 3 bases and J by 5 bases, with 7 bases between. This clonotype was seen a few times. The antigen remains undetermined. This TCR was sampled from a male donor with ankylosing spondylitis. V and J are TRBV20-1 and TRBJ2-2, with D uncertain. Sequencing was performed on blood, either unsorted or a sorted T cell fraction (not recorded which). The CDR3 region is CSASKGTGELFF. The CDR3 coding sequence is TGCAGTGCTAGTAAGGGAACCGGGGAGCTGTTTTTT.